This TCR beta chain was documented in a study of T-cell reconstitution after alpha-beta-depleted transplantation in children. In its sample, this clonotype was seen many times. The authors prepared the TCRbeta library with unique molecular identifiers. TCRdb re-derived calls from the PCR reads in MiXCR, one entry per CDR3 protein. The repertoire holds 120,000 to 150,000 distinct CDR3 sequences, with 8.8% as singletons. V dropped 0 bases and J dropped 3 bases, with 12 bases sitting between them. CDR3 length equals 16 residues. Germline-derived CDR1 and CDR2 are MGHRA and YSYEKL. The specimen was PBMCs, mostly from graft donor cells, collected 180 days after TCRalphabeta/CD19-depleted stem cell transplant. The rearrangement links TRBV4-1 to TRBJ1-5; D gene unclear. The clonotype was recovered from a female patient between 2 and 10 years old who had a stem cell transplant for congenital amegakaryocytic thrombocytopenia, so the T cells may come from the graft donor. The CDR3 DNA reads as TGCGCCAGCAGCCAAGAGTTCGGCGTCTACAATCAGCCCCAGCATTTT. Protein: CASSQEFGVYNQPQHF.